A selection of T cell receptor beta chains follows, all from one sample in a study of blood T cell repertoires in COVID-19. Clones were read by immunoSEQ multiplex PCR, and TCRdb kept only the in-frame ones, dropping some. The profile shows approximately 260,000 clones, around four fifths of them singletons. Sequenced: peripheral blood. The receptors shown here come from a woman aged 35 to 49 with active or convalescent COVID-19. The CDR3 runs from the conserved cysteine through the conserved F or W. Each record gives: D gene, J gene, V gene, CDR3 protein. A D gene is named only where the DNA matches it firmly.

. TRBJ1-1 TRBV7-9 CASSSERGRNTEAFF
TRBD2 TRBJ2-1 TRBV10-3 CAISPSGGDNEQFF
TRBD2 TRBJ2-5 TRBV5-1 CASSPGLAETQYF
. TRBJ2-2 TRBV2 CASSESEGANTGELFF
. TRBJ2-2 TRBV29-1 CSGASQANTGELFF
. TRBJ2-1 TRBV29-1 CSVLRGDEQFF
. TRBJ1-4 TRBV10-3 CAISESNGRATNEKLFF
. TRBJ2-5 TRBV30 CAWSYGAATGETQYF
. TRBJ1-4 TRBV5-1 CASSLAVAGGEKLFF
TRBD2 TRBJ2-3 TRBV5-6 CASSFGSGGPDTQYF
. TRBJ2-1 TRBV6-5 CASRFGLYNEQFF
. TRBJ1-2 TRBV28 CASFRDTNYGYTF
TRBD1 TRBJ1-4 TRBV5-1 CASSLGGQAITTNEKLFF
. TRBJ1-1 TRBV6-6 CASSYSAGDTEAFF
. TRBJ1-2 TRBV6-4 CASSRTPRGDLGYGYTF
TRBD1 TRBJ1-2 TRBV5-6 CASSFGQGGGYTF
TRBD1 TRBJ2-7 TRBV6-5 CASSYSPDRAHEQYF
. TRBJ1-2 TRBV15 CATSNPEEGWYGYTF
. TRBJ2-7 TRBV28 CASSSGLPPYEQYF
. TRBJ1-6 TRBV18 CASSARSTGESALHF
TRBD1 TRBJ1-6 TRBV7-9 CASSRTGRNSPLHF
TRBD1 TRBJ1-6 TRBV27 CASSSPTGFNSPLHF
. TRBJ1-6 TRBV2 CASRGAYNSPLHF
TRBD1 TRBJ1-1 TRBV11-2 CASSLGRTGVLNTEAFF
TRBD2 TRBJ2-1 TRBV13 CASSLGLAGGRGDEQFF
. TRBJ1-5 TRBV10-3 CAISESAGLGNQPQHF
. TRBJ1-5 TRBV18 CASSPDRNQPQHF
. TRBJ2-6 TRBV2 CASSDRQAGANVLTF
. TRBJ1-1 TRBV11-2 CASTFGDTEAFF
. TRBJ2-3 TRBV18 CASSPYTDTQYF
TRBD1 TRBJ2-7 TRBV2 CASTAGQGRSYEQYF
TRBD1 TRBJ2-2 TRBV2 CASSPGQSPGELFF
TRBD2 TRBJ2-3 TRBV5-6 CASSLTGGPADTQYF
. TRBJ1-2 TRBV12-3/TRBV12-4 CASSPPGNDGYTF
. TRBJ1-4 TRBV5-1 CASSLATNEKLFF
TRBD1 TRBJ2-7 TRBV28 CASSPPPDRVHEQYF
TRBD1 TRBJ2-5 TRBV13 CASSFTTGGAETQYF
TRBD1 TRBJ2-5 TRBV11-2 CASSSGQGAEETQYF
. TRBJ2-2 TRBV5-4 CASSLTPALNTGELFF
TRBD1 TRBJ1-3 TRBV5-1 CASSENTGAGNTIYF